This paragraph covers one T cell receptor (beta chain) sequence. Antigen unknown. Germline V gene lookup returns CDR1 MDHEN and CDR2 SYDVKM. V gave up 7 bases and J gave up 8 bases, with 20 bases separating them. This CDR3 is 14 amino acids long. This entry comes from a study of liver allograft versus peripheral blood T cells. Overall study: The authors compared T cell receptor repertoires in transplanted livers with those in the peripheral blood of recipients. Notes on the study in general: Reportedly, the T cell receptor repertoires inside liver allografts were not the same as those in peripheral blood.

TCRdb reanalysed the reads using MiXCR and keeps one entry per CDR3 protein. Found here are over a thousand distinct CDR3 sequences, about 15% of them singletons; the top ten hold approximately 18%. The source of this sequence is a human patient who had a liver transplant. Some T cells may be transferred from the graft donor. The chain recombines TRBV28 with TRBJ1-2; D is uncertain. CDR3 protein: CASTIDVVTRGYTF. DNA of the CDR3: TGTGCCAGCACCATCGATGTGGTGACCCGAGGCTACACCTTC.